This T cell receptor beta chain was recovered during a study of T-cell reconstitution after alpha-beta-depleted transplantation in children. The TCRbeta library incorporated unique molecular identifiers. TCRdb passed the PCR reads through MiXCR, listing each CDR3 protein once. The sample yields just under 250,000 distinct CDR3 sequences, roughly 25% seen once. General observations from the study: One year post-transplant, T-cell counts and diversity were largely derived from T cells produced anew. Several hundred expanded graft clones reportedly supplied alpha-beta T cells about two months after transplant. Some patients showed high day-60 TCRbeta diversity, which derived from surviving recipient T cells and thymic progenitors.

CDR3 length: 15 amino acids. With V trimmed by 0 bases and J by 1 base, 0 bases remained unmatched. Germline V lookup: CDR1 PRHDT, CDR2 FYEKMQ (reference sequence). About this clonotype: Antigen specificity is unknown.

The V call is TRBV13, the J call TRBJ2-5; 9 bases align to TRBD1. The receptor comes from a girl aged 2-9 years with Fanconi anemia, due to receive a stem cell transplant. The sample consisted of PBMCs, taken before TCRalphabeta/CD19-depleted stem cell transplant. In DNA form, the CDR3 reads TGTGCCAGCAGCTTAGGGGGACAGGGCCAAGAGACCCAGTACTTC. Translation: CASSLGGQGQETQYF.